The 27 T cell receptor beta chains in this list originate from one sample, sequenced in a study of blood T cell repertoires in COVID-19. Only in-frame clones appear in the TCRdb table, and some are missing; sequencing was by immunoSEQ multiplex PCR. The table has some 120,000 clones, around 70% seen once. The sequenced sample was peripheral blood. The receptors shown here come from a man in his fifties or sixties with acute or convalescent COVID-19.

This clone turned up a few times. The chain is built from TRBV12-5 and TRBJ2-7, with no clear D. Germline V lookup: CDR1 LGHNT, CDR2 FRNRAP. There are 13 residues in the CDR3. The germline V and J ends were trimmed by 1 base and 2 bases, with 6 bases remaining between them. CDR3 region: CASGLGRAYEQYF. CDR3 DNA sequence: TGTGCTAGTGGTTTGGGCCGGGCCTACGAGCAGTACTTC. Together with reference TRBV12-5 and TRBJ2-7, the CDR3 gives the full variable domain: DARVTQTPRHKVTEMGQEVTMRCQPILGHNTVFWYRQTMMQGLELLAYFRNRAPLDDSGMPKDRFSAEMPDATLATLKIQPSEPRDSAVYFCASGLGRAYEQYFGPGTRLTVT.

This clone was counted a few times. The rearrangement joins TRBV24-1 to TRBJ2-5; 8 bases line up with TRBD2. V lost 0 bases, J lost 5 bases, and 13 bases stayed unmatched. This CDR3 has 18 residues. CDR1 and CDR2 (germline): KGHDR, SFDVKD. The CDR3 loop is CATSDLGAQGSGKETQYF. The CDR3, as DNA: TGTGCCACCAGTGATTTGGGCGCGCAAGGTAGCGGGAAGGAGACCCAGTACTTC.

The gene calls are TRBV7-6 and TRBJ2-5; perhaps TRBD2 as D (5 bases). With 6 bases removed from V and 5 bases from J, the gap between germline ends came to 13 bases. CDR3 length: 13 amino acids. CDR1 is SGHVS and CDR2 is FNYEAQ in the germline V gene. The CDR3 spells CASSSGGWETQYF. The CDR3 nucleotides are TGTGCCAGCAGTTCAGGCGGGTGGGAGACCCAGTACTTC.

This chain links TRBV5-6 with TRBJ2-7; 7 bases fit TRBD1. From germline, CDR1 is SGHDT and CDR2 YYEEEE. The CDR3 totals 13 residues. V was clipped by 0 bases and J by 9 bases; unmatched bases: 6. The CDR3 DNA follows: TGTGCCAGCAGCTTGGGACAGGGCCCTACGCAGTACTTC. This gives the protein CASSLGQGPTQYF.

The chain has TRBV11-1 and TRBJ1-4; D is perhaps TRBD1 (6 bases). Germline V gene sequence: CDR1 SGHAT, CDR2 FQDESV (reference sequence). This CDR3 region has 13 residues. The V end lost 6 bases, the J end lost 5 bases, and 10 bases lay between the germline ends. In DNA form, the CDR3 reads TGTGCCAGCAGACGACAGGACAATGAAAAACTGTTTTTT. As protein: CASRRQDNEKLFF.

The J gene is TRBJ1-2, the V gene TRBV6-5; possible D gene TRBD1, 5 bases. The CDR3 runs 15 residues. Germline values: CDR1 MNHEY, CDR2 SVGAGI. The V gene lost 7 bases and the J gene lost 3 bases, with 18 bases spanning the gap. CDR3 amino acids: CASTDLGGDHYGYTF. In DNA form, the CDR3 reads TGTGCCAGCACCGATCTGGGAGGGGATCACTATGGCTACACCTTC.

The chain links TRBV15 to TRBJ2-7, with TRBD1 matching 10 bases. Germline CDR1 reads LNHNV; CDR2 reads YYDKDF (reference sequence). J gave up 3 bases and V 0 bases, and 2 bases lay outside the gene matches. The CDR3 spans 15 residues. The CDR3, as DNA: TGTGCCACCAGCAGAGACGGGACAGGGGACTACGAGCAGTACTTC. This translates into CATSRDGTGDYEQYF.

The chain couples TRBV5-6 to TRBJ1-2; unclear D gene. The CDR3 is made up of 17 amino acids. Germline lookup yields CDR1 SGHDT and CDR2 YYEEEE. The V gene lost 2 bases and the J gene lost 4 bases, with 21 bases spanning the gap. The CDR3 here is CASSLTSETLPGYGYTF. DNA for the CDR3: TGTGCCAGCAGCTTAACGTCTGAGACATTACCAGGCTATGGCTACACCTTC. The full variable domain, completed using reference TRBV5-6 and TRBJ1-2, is DAGVTQSPTHLIKTRGQQVTLRCSPKSGHDTVSWYQQALGQGPQFIFQYYEEEERQRGNFPDRFSGHQFPNYSSELNVNALLLGDSALYLCASSLTSETLPGYGYTFGSGTRLTVV.

A word on this clone: Additional DNA sequences in this sample encode the identical CDR3. The V gene is TRBV30, the J gene TRBJ1-5, with a tentative D call TRBD1 (5 bases). The CDR3 covers 13 residues. The germline CDR1 and CDR2 sequences are GTSNPN and SVGIG (reference sequence). Trimming left V 0 bases short and J 7 bases short, with 10 bases between. The CDR3: CAWSVQGEQPQHF. The DNA for the CDR3 is TGTGCCTGGAGTGTTCAGGGTGAACAGCCCCAGCATTTT.

This clone was picked up a small number of times. The chain joins TRBV6-5 to TRBJ2-1; 10 positions agree with TRBD2. The CDR3 covers 15 residues. Trimming at V came to 8 bases and at J to 8 bases, leaving 12 bases not matched to a gene. Germline CDR1 MNHEY, CDR2 SVGAGI. CDR3 bases: TGTGCCAGCTGCCGGACTAGCGGTCTGAGAGATGAGCAGTTCTTC. Its protein is CASCRTSGLRDEQFF.

The chain is built from TRBV21-1 and TRBJ2-2; the D segment call TRBD2 is taken from the table without a DNA check. TRBV21-1 is flagged as a pseudogene. The CDR3 consists of 15 residues. The CDR3 sequence is CAMGPAGRGTGELFF. The DNA for the CDR3 is TGTGCCATGGGACCAGCGGGACGGGGCACCGGGGAGCTGTTTTTT.

The rearrangement joins TRBV2 to TRBJ1-1; D remains unclear. Germline CDR1 reads SNHLY; CDR2 reads FYNNEI. The CDR3 sequence is 14 residues long. V shed 7 bases and J shed 2 bases, with 14 bases lying between them. The DNA for the CDR3 is TGTGCCAGCATATTGGGGAGTGAAAACACTGAAGCTTTCTTT. Residues: CASILGSENTEAFF.

This clone appeared once. The chain uses TRBV7-8 and TRBJ1-5; tentative D call: TRBD1 (6 bases). CDR1 and CDR2 from the germline V gene are SGHVS and FQNEAQ. Trimming pared 1 base from V and 2 bases from J, leaving 15 bases between. This CDR3 is built from 17 residues. The CDR3 coding sequence is TGTGCCAGCAGCTTAGTATATCAGGGGTATGGCAATCAGCCCCAGCATTTT. This translates into CASSLVYQGYGNQPQHF.

The chain has TRBV30 and TRBJ1-6; 10 nucleotides align to TRBD1. Germline assignment: CDR1 GTSNPN and CDR2 SVGIG (reference sequence). J lost 4 bases, V lost 2 bases, and 8 bases had no gene match. This CDR3 spans 17 amino acids. The CDR3 DNA reads TGTGCCTGGAGTCTCACCGTGGGACAGGGGTATAATTCACCCCTCCACTTT. Encoded protein: CAWSLTVGQGYNSPLHF.

This chain joins TRBV7-2 and TRBJ2-7; 7 positions agree with TRBD2. The germline CDR1 and CDR2 sequences are SGHTA and FQGNSA. Losses at the gene ends were 5 bases for V and 6 bases for J; bases not matched to a gene: 4. The CDR3 length is 12 residues. The DNA of the CDR3 is TGTGCCAGCAGCACAACTAGCGTCGAGCAGTACTTC. It specifies CASSTTSVEQYF.

The rearrangement uses TRBV7-9 and TRBJ1-5, with D possibly TRBD1 on 5 matching bases. Per germline, CDR1 SEHNR and CDR2 FQNEAQ (reference sequence). V was shortened by 4 bases and J by 4 bases, with 14 bases between the two germline ends. The CDR3 covers 15 residues. CDR3 bases: TGTGCCAGCAGCTCGGAGGGGCTGGGGAATCAGCCCCAGCATTTT. It is translated as CASSSEGLGNQPQHF. Using reference TRBV7-9 and TRBJ1-5 for the parts outside the CDR3, the full variable domain is DTGVSQNPRHKITKRGQNVTFRCDPISEHNRLYWYRQTLGQGPEFLTYFQNEAQLEKSRLLSDRFSAERPKGSFSTLEIQRTEQGDSAMYLCASSSEGLGNQPQHFGDGTRLSIL.

This clone was detected a few times. The chain is built from TRBV11-3 and TRBJ2-1, with 7 bases aligning to TRBD1. The V and J ends lost 5 bases and 0 bases, in that order; junction bases with no gene match: 4. In germline, CDR1 is SGHNT, CDR2 YENEEA. The CDR3 covers 15 residues. The DNA for the CDR3 is TGTGCCAGCAGCCTCCGGGACAGCTCCTACAATGAGCAGTTCTTC. Translated: CASSLRDSSYNEQFF.

The chain carries TRBV19 and TRBJ1-1; maybe TRBD1 (5 bases). The V gene's germline CDR1 is LNHDA and CDR2 SQIVND (reference sequence). The CDR3 spans 11 residues. V shed 9 bases and J shed 5 bases, with 10 bases lying between them. The DNA of the CDR3 is TGTGCCAGCCGAACAGGAACTGAAGCTTTCTTT. It codes for CASRTGTEAFF.

The rearrangement links TRBV6-5 to TRBJ1-2, with 7 bases matching TRBD1. The germline V gene encodes CDR1 MNHEY and CDR2 SVGAGI. V lost 6 bases, J lost 1 base, and 5 bases stayed unmatched. The CDR3 sequence is 14 residues long. The CDR3 reads CASRGTVVNYGYTF. CDR3 nucleotides: TGTGCCAGCAGGGGGACAGTAGTTAACTATGGCTACACCTTC.

The gene calls are TRBV5-5 and TRBJ1-1, with D possibly being TRBD1 (5 bases). The CDR3 length is 15 residues. CDR1 and CDR2 (germline): SGHKS, YYEKEE (reference sequence). The germline V and J ends were trimmed by 1 base and 0 bases, with 10 bases remaining between them. The chain's CDR3 is CASSLTGQVNTEAFF. DNA for the CDR3: TGTGCCAGCAGCTTGACAGGCCAGGTGAACACTGAAGCTTTCTTT.

The CDR3 here is CASSQVGGADTEAFF. Here the CDR3 DNA reads TGTGCCAGCAGCCAAGTGGGAGGGGCGGACACTGAAGCTTTCTTT. The rearrangement uses TRBV3-1 (or the pseudogene TRBV3-2) and TRBJ1-1; D is possibly TRBD1 (5 bases). This CDR3 has 15 residues. Germline CDR1 is LGHDT and CDR2 is YNNKEL (reference sequence). V lost 1 base and J 3 bases, leaving 12 bases between the germline ends.

This clone appeared once. DNA for the CDR3: TGCAGCGTTGAAGGACCAACGACAGATTTGGGCTACACCTTC. It yields the protein CSVEGPTTDLGYTF. The J gene is TRBJ1-2, the V gene TRBV29-1; D may be TRBD1 (5 bases). Per the germline V gene, CDR1 is SQVTM and CDR2 is ANQGSEA. The V end was cut by 1 base, the J end by 8 bases, with 17 bases between. CDR3 length equals 14 residues.

The genes are TRBV19 and TRBJ1-2; 7 bases agree with TRBD1. V was pared by 8 bases and J by 3 bases, with 6 bases of the junction left unmatched. CDR3 length: 13 residues. Germline V lookup: CDR1 LNHDA, CDR2 SQIVND (reference sequence). CDR3 in amino acids: CASSYRGDYGYTF. In DNA, the CDR3 is TGTGCCAGTTCCTACAGGGGAGACTATGGCTACACCTTC.

V usage is TRBV9 and J usage is TRBJ2-5; TRBD1 is a possible D gene (6 bases). Trimming took 4 bases from V and 2 from J, leaving 15 bases between them. The CDR3 has 15 residues. Germline V gene lookup returns CDR1 SGDLS and CDR2 YYNGEE. CDR3 region: CASSLDTGMQETQYF. CDR3 nucleotide sequence: TGTGCCAGCAGCCTCGACACAGGGATGCAAGAGACCCAGTACTTC.

V is TRBV6-1 and J is TRBJ2-7; the D gene is possibly TRBD2 (5 bases). V was pared by 1 base and J by 3 bases, with 13 bases between. This CDR3 has 15 residues. The germline gives CDR1 MNHNS, CDR2 SASEGT. This CDR3 is CASSEGGNTHYEQYF. The CDR3 bases are TGTGCCAGCAGTGAAGGAGGGAATACCCACTACGAGCAGTACTTC.

The chain has TRBV7-2 and TRBJ1-1; D call uncertain. CDR1 is SGHTA, CDR2 FQGNSA, per germline. The CDR3 extends over 14 amino acids. The ends were cut back, 5 bases at V and 1 base at J, with 11 bases in the middle. The CDR3 sequence is CASSLRAGNTEAFF. The CDR3 coding sequence is TGTGCCAGCAGCCTCAGAGCAGGGAACACTGAAGCTTTCTTT.

The genes are TRBV5-1 and TRBJ2-2; 8 bases agree with TRBD2. The germline CDR1 and CDR2 sequences are SGHRS and YFSETQ. The CDR3 runs to 15 residues. Trimming removed 2 bases from V and 3 bases from J; junction bases left unmatched: 3. The CDR3 coding sequence is TGCGCCAGCAGCTTTAACGGGGGGGACACCGGGGAGCTGTTTTTT. Its protein is CASSFNGGDTGELFF.